What follows are 20 T cell receptor beta chains derived from one specimen sequenced in a study of TIL therapy for anti-PD-1-resistant metastatic lung cancer. The immunoSEQ assay was v3. The data were produced by immunoSEQ multiplex PCR, yet TCRdb's version contains in-frame clones alone and is incomplete. The sample includes 35,000 or so clones, roughly 70% of them seen just once. As for time point: pre-treatment sample, taken before nivolumab and TIL therapy. This material consisted of blood, taken at baseline. These receptors came from a person aged 25 to 85 with non-small cell lung cancer.

The gene calls are TRBV11-2 and TRBJ2-3; 8 bases agree with TRBD2. The CDR3 runs to 15 residues. Germline assignment: CDR1 SGHAT and CDR2 FQNNGV. J was trimmed by 2 bases and V by 6 bases; bases with no gene match: 7. The chain's CDR3 is CASRRTSPSTDTQYF. The CDR3 region has the DNA TGTGCCAGCAGGCGGACTAGCCCTTCCACAGATACGCAGTATTTT.

This rearrangement joins TRBV4-3 to TRBJ2-7, with 16 bases identical to TRBD2. This CDR3 contains 18 residues. Germline-derived CDR1 and CDR2 are LGHNA and YSLEER. The V segment lost 1 base and the J segment 2 bases; nucleotides outside the gene matches: 5. The CDR3 nucleotides are TGCGCCAGCAGCCAAGCCGCCGGGACTAGCGGGAGGGCCTACGAGCAGTACTTC. It yields the protein CASSQAAGTSGRAYEQYF.

This chain uses TRBV5-5 with TRBJ1-1; D might be TRBD1 (5 bases). The CDR3 spans 14 residues. Trimming took 0 bases from V and 4 from J, leaving 10 bases between them. The V gene's germline CDR1 is SGHKS and CDR2 YYEKEE (reference sequence). The CDR3 sequence: CASSLDGGTTEAFF. The CDR3 nucleotides are TGTGCCAGCAGCTTGGACGGGGGGACCACTGAAGCTTTCTTT.

In its sample, this clone was seen once. The chain uses TRBV15 and TRBJ2-2, with TRBD2 matching 9 bases. With 3 bases clipped from V and 5 bases from J, the junction kept 10 bases outside the gene matches. The CDR3 extends over 17 amino acids. Germline V gene data show CDR1 as LNHNV and CDR2 as YYDKDF (reference sequence). CDR3 region: CATSSRSGRLSTGELFF. In DNA form, the CDR3 reads TGTGCCACCAGCAGTCGTAGCGGGAGACTGAGTACCGGGGAGCTGTTTTTT.

This clone was counted a few times. The rearrangement links TRBV5-6 to TRBJ1-1; tentatively, D is TRBD1 (5 bases). This CDR3 region has 14 residues. V was shortened by 6 bases and J by 1 base, with 13 bases between the two germline ends. Germline values: CDR1 SGHDT, CDR2 YYEEEE. The CDR3 coding sequence is TGTGCCAGCATCCAATACGACAGGAACACTGAAGCTTTCTTT. The encoded protein is CASIQYDRNTEAFF.

This clone was detected only once. CDR3 bases: TGTGCCATCTTTTCCCAGCGATGCCCTGAAGCTTTCTTT. Protein sequence: CAIFSQRCPEAFF. The chain recombines TRBV6-5 with TRBJ1-1; no firm D call. The CDR3 runs to 13 residues. Trimming took 10 bases from V and 6 from J, leaving 18 bases between them. CDR1 is MNHEY, CDR2 SVGAGI, per germline.

The V and J genes are TRBV27 and TRBJ2-1; 9 nucleotides match TRBD2. This CDR3 has 14 residues. The junction had 4 bases not matched to a gene; V was cut back by 2 bases and J by 8 bases. From germline, CDR1 is MNHEY and CDR2 SMNVEV (reference sequence). CDR3 bases: TGTGCCAGCAGTTTAGGTAGCGGGGGCTATGAGCAGTTCTTC. It encodes CASSLGSGGYEQFF.

The rearrangement joins TRBV9 to TRBJ2-3; a weak D match, TRBD2 (7 bases). V was trimmed by 4 bases and J by 4 bases, leaving 16 bases between them. Germline lookup yields CDR1 SGDLS and CDR2 YYNGEE. This CDR3 has 15 amino acids. The CDR3 DNA reads as TGTGCCAGCAGCTTAGCGTCCGGGGGGCCAGATACGCAGTATTTT. Its translation: CASSLASGGPDTQYF.

The J gene is TRBJ2-1, the V gene TRBV7-2; 11 nucleotides line up with TRBD2. In germline, CDR1 is SGHTA, CDR2 FQGNSA. The CDR3 sequence is 16 residues long. V was pared by 4 bases and J by 5 bases, with 7 bases of the junction left unmatched. The CDR3 DNA is TGTGCCAGCAGCTCTAGCGGGGGGCTAAGGAACAATGAGCAGTTCTTC. Translation: CASSSSGGLRNNEQFF.

The chain carries TRBV6-5 and TRBJ2-2, with D tentatively TRBD1 (6 bases). The CDR3 consists of 15 residues. Germline values: CDR1 MNHEY, CDR2 SVGAGI. Trimming took 2 bases from V and 4 from J, leaving 11 bases between them. The CDR3 coding sequence is TGTGCCAGCAGTTACAGGGGGACGGGCACCGGGGAGCTGTTTTTT. It is translated as CASSYRGTGTGELFF.

This clone has a handful of counts. The genes are TRBV9 and TRBJ1-3; D uncertain. Deletions cut 0 bases from V and 3 bases from J, with 7 bases between. The CDR3 totals 14 residues. Germline V CDR1 and CDR2: SGDLS, YYNGEE. CDR3 sequence: CASSVGFDGNTIYF. For the CDR3, the DNA is TGTGCCAGCAGCGTAGGGTTCGATGGAAACACCATATATTTT.

The chain couples TRBV28 to TRBJ1-4, with 8 bases fitting TRBD1. Trimming at V came to 4 bases and at J to 0 bases, leaving 13 bases not matched to a gene. CDR1 and CDR2 from the germline V gene are MDHEN and SYDVKM. This CDR3 has 19 amino acids. The CDR3 DNA is TGTGCCAGCAGTTCGAGCGGGACAGGACGAATTGCAACTAATGAAAAACTGTTTTTT. Translating gives CASSSSGTGRIATNEKLFF.

This rearrangement joins TRBV7-2 to TRBJ1-4; D call uncertain. The CDR3 has 13 residues. Germline-derived CDR1 and CDR2 are SGHTA and FQGNSA. Between the trimmed V and J ends, which lost 5 bases and 0 bases, there was a span of 4 bases. CDR3 region: CASSPTTNEKLFF. The CDR3 DNA reads as TGTGCCAGCAGCCCCACAACTAATGAAAAACTGTTTTTT.

This clone was observed a single time. The chain combines TRBV5-1 with TRBJ2-1; D possibly corresponds to TRBD2 (5 bases). The germline V gene has CDR1 SGHRS and CDR2 YFSETQ. Trimming pared 4 bases from V and 7 bases from J, leaving 15 bases between. The length of the CDR3 is 14 residues. The CDR3 loop is CASSGRGNKNEQFF. CDR3 coding DNA: TGCGCCAGCAGCGGTCGGGGAAATAAGAATGAGCAGTTCTTC.

DNA for the CDR3: TGTGCCAGCAGCGGACTGGGCTCCGGGGAGACCCAGTACTTC. Translation gives CASSGLGSGETQYF. The J gene is TRBJ2-5, the V gene TRBV6-1; TRBD2 might be the D (5 bases). Germline V lookup: CDR1 MNHNS, CDR2 SASEGT. V was cut by 6 bases and J by 5 bases, with 16 bases left in between. The CDR3 covers 14 residues.

This clone has just one count. The rearrangement uses TRBV5-1 and TRBJ2-5; TRBD1 matches at 7 bases. The J segment lost 4 bases and the V segment lost 0 bases, leaving 0 bases of the junction unmatched. Germline V lookup: CDR1 SGHRS, CDR2 YFSETQ. This CDR3 contains 13 residues. The DNA of the CDR3 is TGCGCCAGCAGCTTGGAGGGGGCAGAGACCCAGTACTTC. Protein sequence: CASSLEGAETQYF.

The rearrangement links TRBV9 to TRBJ2-5; D gene uncertain. There are 14 residues in the CDR3. Between the trimmed V and J ends, which lost 2 bases and 5 bases, there was a span of 13 bases. CDR1 SGDLS and CDR2 YYNGEE come from the germline V gene. CDR3 sequence reads: CASSVALSGETQYF. CDR3 sequence (DNA): TGTGCCAGCAGCGTTGCTCTCTCCGGCGAGACCCAGTACTTC. Combining the CDR3 with reference TRBV9 and TRBJ2-5 gives the whole variable domain DSGVTQTPKHLITATGQRVTLRCSPRSGDLSVYWYQQSLDQGLQFLIQYYNGEERAKGNILERFSAQQFPDLHSELNLSSLELGDSALYFCASSVALSGETQYFGPGTRLLVL.

This sequence joins TRBV4-2 and TRBJ2-5; 8 nucleotides match TRBD1. Germline V gene sequence: CDR1 LGHNA, CDR2 YNFKEQ. Germline trimming cut 4 bases from V and 0 bases from J; bases unmatched to any gene: 16. The CDR3 length is 19 residues. This CDR3 is CASSPLGGQAIPDQETQYF. The CDR3 coding sequence is TGTGCCAGCAGCCCCCTAGGGGGACAGGCGATCCCCGACCAAGAGACCCAGTACTTC.

The chain is built from TRBV6-5 and TRBJ2-2; D perhaps matches TRBD2 (6 bases). The CDR3 contains 13 residues. V was cut by 6 bases and J by 6 bases, with 11 bases left in between. CDR1 is MNHEY, CDR2 SVGAGI, per germline. This chain's CDR3 is CASRREESGELFF. DNA for the CDR3: TGTGCCAGCAGGAGGGAGGAATCCGGGGAGCTGTTTTTT.

The sample holds a few counts of this clone. This chain links TRBV7-9 with TRBJ1-1, with 7 bases that match TRBD1. From germline, CDR1 is SEHNR and CDR2 FQNEAQ (reference sequence). With V trimmed by 5 bases and J by 8 bases, 5 bases remained unmatched. CDR3 length: 12 amino acids. For the CDR3, the DNA is TGTGCCAGCAGCACAGGGGTTGCCGAAGCTTTCTTT. This sequence encodes CASSTGVAEAFF.